In its sample, the clone carrying this T cell receptor (beta chain) was seen once. The antigen is undetermined. Primers: 60 V beta forward and 13 J beta reverse. TCRdb's table, derived via immunoSEQ multiplex PCR, lists solely in-frame clones and lacks some. The profile shows roughly 41,000 clones, about 80% of them singletons. The sample comes from a study of glioma-infiltrating T cells after dendritic cell vaccination. Study-wide points: Only a small number of patients had complete blood and tumor samples.

Trimming at V came to 0 bases and at J to 2 bases, leaving 7 bases not matched to a gene. Germline assignment: CDR1 SGHDN and CDR2 FVKESK. The CDR3 is made up of 17 amino acids. The starting material was blood, obtained before dendritic cell vaccination. The clonotype comes from a human donor with glioblastoma. V usage is TRBV14 and J usage is TRBJ2-3; 8 positions match TRBD2. In nucleotides, the CDR3 is TGTGCCAGCAGCCAAGACTCGCGGGGGGCCGTCACAGATACGCAGTATTTT. This codes for CASSQDSRGAVTDTQYF. The full variable domain, rest sourced from reference TRBV14 and TRBJ2-3, is EAGVTQFPSHSVIEKGQTVTLRCDPISGHDNLYWYRRVMGKEIKFLLHFVKESKQDESGMPNNRFLAERTGGTYSTLKVQPAELEDSGVYFCASSQDSRGAVTDTQYFGPGTRLTVL.